This T cell receptor beta chain was sequenced for a study of blood T cell repertoires in COVID-19. Study-level information: The study drew acute and convalescent COVID-19 samples from the United States, Italy and Spain. T cells, B-cell-depleted T cells, or PBMCs supplied cDNA or gDNA.

In the source study's methods: For nucleated cells, counts were estimated from reference gene primer amplification. Clones were read by immunoSEQ multiplex PCR, and TCRdb kept only the in-frame ones, dropping some. V and J calls and clone size come straight from that table; D and trimming were deduced from the DNA. The sample holds approximately 100,000 clones, roughly 69% seen once. The receptor was isolated from an elderly man with acute or convalescent COVID-19. Sequenced material: peripheral blood.

The CDR3 sequence: CASSLGTSGSYEQYF. In nucleotides, the CDR3 is TGTGCCAGCAGCTTGGGGACTAGCGGATCCTACGAGCAGTACTTC. This chain connects TRBV5-4 to TRBJ2-7; TRBD2 matches at 10 bases. CDR3 length: 15 residues. V shed 0 bases, J shed 1 base, and the junction held 1 base outside the gene matches. Germline V gene lookup returns CDR1 SGHNT and CDR2 YYREEE (reference sequence).